What follows are 16 T cell receptor beta chains derived from one specimen sequenced in a study of shared clonotypes between healthy human individuals. Here immunoSEQ multiplex PCR was the method, and the copy in TCRdb shows in-frame clones only, minus some. The sample comprises roughly 650,000 clones, roughly 96% of which are singletons, and roughly 0.1% rests with the top ten. Naive CD8 cells lacked CD45RO, underwent positive selection for CCR7 and left out terminally differentiated effector memory CD45RA+ cells. Source material: naive CD8+ T cells sorted from blood. The receptors here all came from a woman in her 30s in good health.

This chain joins TRBV6-5 and TRBJ2-1; the match to TRBD2 covers 13 bases. CDR3 length: 15 amino acids. Germline V gene sequence: CDR1 MNHEY, CDR2 SVGAGI. Germline trimming cut 0 bases from V and 10 bases from J; bases unmatched to any gene: 3. The chain's CDR3 is CASSYSGTSGKEQFF. The CDR3 DNA sequence: TGTGCCAGCAGTTACTCGGGGACTAGCGGGAAGGAGCAGTTCTTC.

This clone was seen a handful of times. The chain recombines TRBV15 with TRBJ1-5; 8 bases are a match to TRBD1. V lost 3 bases to trimming and J lost 9 bases; unmatched junction nucleotides: 7. Germline CDR1 reads LNHNV; CDR2 reads YYDKDF (reference sequence). The CDR3 extends over 14 amino acids. CDR3 loop: CATSRGTGLWPQHF. The CDR3 nucleotides are TGTGCCACCAGCAGGGGGACAGGACTGTGGCCCCAGCATTTT.

This clone was seen just once. The chain combines TRBV5-1 with TRBJ2-1, with 14 nucleotides matching TRBD2. The CDR3 extends over 17 amino acids. J was trimmed by 8 bases and V by 2 bases; bases with no gene match: 9. Germline V gene sequence: CDR1 SGHRS, CDR2 YFSETQ. The CDR3 bases are TGCGCCAGCAGCTTCTTCGGGACTAGCGGGAGTTGGGATGAGCAGTTCTTC. As protein: CASSFFGTSGSWDEQFF. The entire variable domain, with the rest obtained from reference TRBV5-1 and TRBJ2-1, is as follows: KAGVTQTPRYLIKTRGQQVTLSCSPISGHRSVSWYQQTPGQGLQFLFEYFSETQRNKGNFPGRFSGRQFSNSRSEMNVSTLELGDSALYLCASSFFGTSGSWDEQFFGPGTRLTVL.

V is TRBV19 and J is TRBJ1-1; the match to TRBD1 covers 10 bases. CDR3 length equals 15 residues. The germline V gene has CDR1 LNHDA and CDR2 SQIVND (reference sequence). Trimming removed 6 bases from V and 6 bases from J; junction bases left unmatched: 10. The chain's CDR3 is CASRGTGAWGAEAFF. The CDR3 DNA follows: TGTGCCAGTAGAGGGACAGGGGCGTGGGGGGCTGAAGCTTTCTTT.

This chain connects TRBV27 to TRBJ1-1; 9 nucleotides match TRBD1. Germline lookup yields CDR1 MNHEY and CDR2 SMNVEV (reference sequence). CDR3 size: 14 residues. The V gene end was trimmed by 4 bases and the J gene end by 5 bases; junction bases not matched to a gene: 5. The CDR3 reads CASSWTGAGTEAFF. CDR3 nucleotide sequence: TGTGCCAGCAGTTGGACAGGGGCGGGGACTGAAGCTTTCTTT.

The genes are TRBV25-1 and TRBJ1-5, with D maybe TRBD1 (5 bases). Trimming left V 6 bases short and J 6 bases short, with 9 bases between. The CDR3 has 12 amino acids. Germline loops: CDR1 MGHDK, CDR2 SYGVNS. The CDR3 protein is CASRAGSQPQHF. CDR3 coding DNA: TGTGCCAGCAGAGCAGGGAGTCAGCCCCAGCATTTT.

The chain employs TRBV11-2 and TRBJ1-3; D gene unclear. CDR1 is SGHAT and CDR2 is FQNNGV in the germline V gene. The CDR3 length is 16 residues. Trimming pared 4 bases from V and 0 bases from J, leaving 13 bases between. This CDR3 is CASSSPDGSSGNTIYF. The CDR3 nucleotides read TGTGCCAGCAGCTCCCCTGACGGGAGCTCTGGAAACACCATATATTTT.

The chain combines TRBV5-6 with TRBJ2-5; 8 bases fit TRBD1. This CDR3 has 15 residues. The V gene end was trimmed by 7 bases and the J gene end by 4 bases; junction bases not matched to a gene: 12. Germline V gene lookup returns CDR1 SGHDT and CDR2 YYEEEE. The CDR3 DNA is TGTGCCAGCGGGTGGGGGACAGGCGGCGGAGAGACCCAGTACTTC. Its translation: CASGWGTGGGETQYF.

The gene calls are TRBV28 and TRBJ2-7; TRBD2 matches at 11 bases. The CDR3 consists of 18 residues. The junction had 17 bases not matched to a gene; V was cut back by 6 bases and J by 4 bases. In germline, CDR1 is MDHEN, CDR2 SYDVKM. CDR3 nucleotides: TGTGCCAGCAGGGTCGTAGGGGGGCTAGCGGGAGGTACATACGAGCAGTACTTC. Residues: CASRVVGGLAGGTYEQYF.

The genes are TRBV7-9 and TRBJ2-7; D is undetermined. Trimming took 0 bases from V and 12 from J, leaving 18 bases between them. CDR1 and CDR2 (germline): SEHNR, FQNEAQ (reference sequence). The CDR3 is made up of 14 amino acids. CDR3 sequence (DNA): TGTGCCAGCAGCTTAGCCGGAGACCCAGTTCGTGCGTACTTC. Protein sequence: CASSLAGDPVRAYF.

The CDR3 region has the DNA TGTGCCAGCAGCTTAGGACTAGCGGGAGGGCCTCAGTACGAGCAGTACTTC. This gives the protein CASSLGLAGGPQYEQYF. The gene calls are TRBV13 and TRBJ2-7, with 13 bases lining up with TRBD2. The CDR3 is 17 residues long. Germline assignment: CDR1 PRHDT and CDR2 FYEKMQ (reference sequence). V lost 0 bases to trimming and J lost 4 bases; unmatched junction nucleotides: 6. The complete variable domain, with remaining parts taken from reference TRBV13 and TRBJ2-7, reads AAGVIQSPRHLIKEKRETATLKCYPIPRHDTVYWYQQGPGQDPQFLISFYEKMQSDKGSIPDRFSAQQFSDYHSELNMSSLELGDSALYFCASSLGLAGGPQYEQYFGPGTRLTVT.

This chain links TRBV5-4 with TRBJ2-5; the match to TRBD2 covers 13 bases. Germline V CDR1 and CDR2: SGHNT, YYREEE (reference sequence). The ends lost 5 bases at V and 5 bases at J; junction bases unmatched: 6. The CDR3 consists of 15 residues. CDR3 in amino acids: CASRPGTSGAETQYF. The DNA of the CDR3 is TGTGCCAGCAGGCCCGGGACTAGCGGGGCGGAGACCCAGTACTTC.

The chain links TRBV6-5 to TRBJ1-2; 8 bases line up with TRBD1. The CDR3 consists of 13 residues. V lost 2 bases, J lost 9 bases, and 5 bases stayed unmatched. The V gene's germline CDR1 is MNHEY and CDR2 SVGAGI. CDR3 protein: CASSYPGQGSYTF. The CDR3 DNA sequence: TGTGCCAGCAGTTACCCCGGACAGGGAAGCTACACCTTC.

This chain links TRBV4-1 with TRBJ1-4; possibly TRBD1 for D (5 bases). Germline CDR1 is MGHRA and CDR2 is YSYEKL. The V end lost 4 bases, the J end lost 3 bases, and 24 bases lay between the germline ends. The CDR3 has 19 residues. As DNA, the CDR3 is TGCGCCAGCAGCCCCAGGACCCGGGACCGGAAGTCCCCTAATGAAAAACTGTTTTTT. It translates to CASSPRTRDRKSPNEKLFF.

The CDR3 here is CASSLKGSGSEQYF. The CDR3 DNA reads TGTGCCAGCAGCTTGAAGGGTAGCGGGAGCGAGCAGTACTTC. The V and J genes are TRBV5-4 and TRBJ2-7; TRBD2 aligns across 9 bases. The germline CDR1 and CDR2 sequences are SGHNT and YYREEE (reference sequence). J gave up 6 bases and V 1 base, and 5 bases lay outside the gene matches. CDR3 length: 14 residues.

This rearrangement joins TRBV5-4 to TRBJ2-7; D gene ambiguous. In germline, CDR1 is SGHNT, CDR2 YYREEE (reference sequence). V was clipped by 1 base and J by 2 bases, with 7 bases between them. CDR3 size: 13 residues. CDR3 protein: CASSLPGAYEQYF. The CDR3 nucleotides read TGTGCCAGCAGCTTGCCAGGAGCCTACGAGCAGTACTTC. The variable domain in full, completed from reference TRBV5-4 and TRBJ2-7, reads ETGVTQSPTHLIKTRGQQVTLRCSSQSGHNTVSWYQQALGQGPQFIFQYYREEENGRGNFPPRFSGLQFPNYSSELNVNALELDDSALYLCASSLPGAYEQYFGPGTRLTVT.